What follows are 30 T cell receptor beta chains derived from one specimen sequenced in a study of cytomegalovirus exposure and HLA in healthy donors. Sequencing used immunoSEQ multiplex PCR; TCRdb keeps in-frame clones, though not all of them. The sample lists under 200,000 clones; around 90% were seen once. Sequencing was done on a sample of PBMCs. The receptors derive from a woman in her late teens or twenties in good health and CMV-seropositive.

The CDR3 nucleotides are TGTGCCAGCAGGGACGACAGGGGGGTTGAAGCTTTCTTT. Translated, it gives CASRDDRGVEAFF. The chain employs TRBV16 and TRBJ1-1, with 9 bases aligning to TRBD1. The ends lost 6 bases at V and 7 bases at J; junction bases unmatched: 6. The length of the CDR3 is 13 residues. The germline V gene has CDR1 KGHSY and CDR2 FQNENV.

The chain has TRBV7-2 and TRBJ2-7; D may be TRBD2 (6 bases). The germline V and J ends were trimmed by 4 bases and 4 bases, with 14 bases remaining between them. CDR3 length: 14 amino acids. Germline CDR1 SGHTA, CDR2 FQGNSA. In DNA, the CDR3 is TGTGCCAGCAGCTCCCCCCCGACTAGATACGAGCAGTACTTC. It translates to CASSSPPTRYEQYF.

The chain employs TRBV6-5 and TRBJ2-3; TRBD2 aligns across 13 bases. This CDR3 has 15 amino acids. Germline CDR1 MNHEY, CDR2 SVGAGI. Trimming removed 8 bases from V and 1 base from J; junction bases left unmatched: 3. CDR3: CASRGLAGGTDTQYF. In DNA form, the CDR3 reads TGTGCCAGCCGTGGACTAGCGGGAGGCACAGATACGCAGTATTTT.

The V gene is TRBV19, the J gene TRBJ1-5, with a weak D call TRBD1 (6 bases). V was shortened by 1 base and J by 10 bases, with 8 bases between the two germline ends. The CDR3 has 12 amino acids. The germline V gene encodes CDR1 LNHDA and CDR2 SQIVND (reference sequence). The CDR3 sequence is CASSIAGGPQHF. In DNA form, the CDR3 reads TGTGCCAGTAGTATAGCGGGGGGCCCCCAGCATTTT.

This chain links TRBV5-4 with TRBJ2-2; 7 bases match TRBD2. The germline gives CDR1 SGHNT, CDR2 YYREEE (reference sequence). The junction had 13 bases not matched to a gene; V was cut back by 0 bases and J by 8 bases. The CDR3 extends over 17 amino acids. The CDR3 DNA is TGTGCCAGCAGCTTGGCCGGAGGTAGCGGGCTTCGAGGGGAGCTGTTTTTT. This codes for CASSLAGGSGLRGELFF.

The chain joins TRBV7-2 to TRBJ2-3, with TRBD1 identical over 9 bases. The CDR3 loop spans 16 amino acids. Germline-derived CDR1 and CDR2 are SGHTA and FQGNSA. The V gene end was trimmed by 8 bases and the J gene end by 1 base; junction bases not matched to a gene: 10. The DNA for the CDR3 is TGTGCCAGCCTCCGGGACAGGGTGCGCCGCACAGATACGCAGTATTTT. Its protein product is CASLRDRVRRTDTQYF. Variable domain in full (rest from reference TRBV7-2 and TRBJ2-3): GAGVSQSPSNKVTEKGKDVELRCDPISGHTALYWYRQSLGQGLEFLIYFQGNSAPDKSGLPSDRFSAERTGGSVSTLTIQRTQQEDSAVYLCASLRDRVRRTDTQYFGPGTRLTVL.

This chain links TRBV6-5 with TRBJ1-1; D is unclear. CDR1 is MNHEY, CDR2 SVGAGI, per germline. V gave up 2 bases and J gave up 5 bases, with 12 bases separating them. The CDR3 has 14 amino acids. The CDR3 region is CASSYQRGVTEAFF. In nucleotides, the CDR3 is TGTGCCAGCAGTTACCAAAGAGGCGTTACTGAAGCTTTCTTT.

The chain employs TRBV6-5 and TRBJ1-5; no clear D gene. The CDR3 consists of 13 residues. Trimming left V 6 bases short and J 5 bases short, with 11 bases between. The germline CDR1 and CDR2 sequences are MNHEY and SVGAGI. The CDR3 sequence: CASSSSVDQPQHF. CDR3 DNA sequence: TGTGCCAGCAGCTCGTCAGTCGATCAGCCCCAGCATTTT.

The rearrangement links TRBV2 to TRBJ1-1; no clear D gene. This CDR3 is 13 amino acids long. The V gene lost 6 bases and the J gene lost 1 base, with 9 bases spanning the gap. The V gene's germline CDR1 is SNHLY and CDR2 FYNNEI. CDR3 coding DNA: TGTGCCAGCAGCCTTAGCGGGAACACTGAAGCTTTCTTT. Translation: CASSLSGNTEAFF. The entire variable domain, with the rest obtained from reference TRBV2 and TRBJ1-1, is as follows: EPEVTQTPSHQVTQMGQEVILRCVPISNHLYFYWYRQILGQKVEFLVSFYNNEISEKSEIFDDQFSVERPDGSNFTLKIRSTKLEDSAMYFCASSLSGNTEAFFGQGTRLTVV.

This chain uses TRBV1 with TRBJ2-1; the table's D call of TRBD2 was not tested on the DNA. TRBV1 constitutes a pseudogene. CDR3 length: 18 residues. The CDR3 sequence: CTSSQVAPGGSSYNEQFF. CDR3 nucleotides: TGCACCAGCAGCCAAGTGGCTCCGGGGGGGAGCTCCTACAATGAGCAGTTCTTC.

The rearrangement uses TRBV28 and TRBJ1-4, with D perhaps matching TRBD1 (5 bases). Germline-derived CDR1 and CDR2 are MDHEN and SYDVKM. The length of the CDR3 is 14 residues. The germline V and J ends were trimmed by 2 bases and 5 bases, with 9 bases remaining between them. The CDR3 nucleotides read TGTGCCAGCAGTTTAAGGGGTGGGAATGAAAAACTGTTTTTT. Translated: CASSLRGGNEKLFF.

This chain connects TRBV11-3 to TRBJ2-2, with TRBD2 matching over 9 bases. Germline V lookup: CDR1 SGHNT, CDR2 YENEEA. Unmatched junction bases numbered 9, after V lost 9 bases and J lost 4 bases. The CDR3 spans 15 residues. The DNA of the CDR3 is TGTGCCAGTTCCAGGGATAGCGGGAGCACCGGGGAGCTGTTTTTT. Translation: CASSRDSGSTGELFF.

The chain is built from TRBV19 and TRBJ2-7; 7 bases are shared with TRBD1. The CDR3 length is 14 residues. J gave up 1 base and V 4 bases, and 4 bases lay outside the gene matches. Germline V lookup: CDR1 LNHDA, CDR2 SQIVND (reference sequence). The CDR3 spells CASSKGAISYEQYF. DNA for the CDR3: TGTGCCAGTAGTAAGGGGGCTATATCCTACGAGCAGTACTTC.

The CDR3 is CASSFSQETQYF. In DNA, the CDR3 is TGCGCCAGCAGCTTCAGCCAAGAGACCCAGTACTTC. The chain couples TRBV5-1 to TRBJ2-5; D is undetermined. V was pared by 2 bases and J by 1 base, with 3 bases between. Looked up from germline, CDR1 is SGHRS and CDR2 is YFSETQ. This CDR3 spans 12 amino acids.

This chain links TRBV15 with TRBJ2-1, with 9 bases aligning to TRBD1. After removal of 4 bases from V and 6 bases from J, the junction contained 7 bases not matched to a gene. Per germline, CDR1 LNHNV and CDR2 YYDKDF (reference sequence). The CDR3 spans 15 residues. CDR3 in DNA: TGTGCCACCAGCACCCAACAGGGGGCGTCCAATGAGCAGTTCTTC. The encoded protein is CATSTQQGASNEQFF.

Here the CDR3 DNA reads TGTGCCAGCTCACCGGGACAGGGAAGGGGTGAAGCTTTCTTT. Its protein is CASSPGQGRGEAFF. The chain carries TRBV18 and TRBJ1-1; 9 bases agree with TRBD1. Germline CDR1 reads KGHSH; CDR2 reads LQKENI. The CDR3 sequence is 14 residues long. The J segment lost 7 bases and the V segment lost 3 bases, leaving 6 bases of the junction unmatched. Complete variable domain (other parts from reference TRBV18 and TRBJ1-1): NAGVMQNPRHLVRRRGQEARLRCSPMKGHSHVYWYRQLPEEGLKFMVYLQKENIIDESGMPKERFSAEFPKEGPSILRIQQVVRGDSAAYFCASSPGQGRGEAFFGQGTRLTVV.

The V gene is TRBV5-8, the J gene TRBJ2-1, with a tentative D call TRBD2 (5 bases). Germline assignment: CDR1 SGHTS and CDR2 YDEGEE. This CDR3 has 13 residues. V lost 7 bases to trimming and J lost 5 bases, with 13 bases between them. The DNA of the CDR3 is TGTGCCAGCGAGAGGAGGACGGACAATGAGCAGTTCTTC. Its translation is CASERRTDNEQFF.

This clone was recorded once. This chain connects TRBV15 to TRBJ2-3, with 12 bases matching TRBD2. Germline values: CDR1 LNHNV, CDR2 YYDKDF (reference sequence). The CDR3 spans 21 residues. Trimming took 1 base from V and 0 from J; bases not matched to a gene: 14. DNA of the CDR3: TGTGCCACCAGCAGAGCGATCGGGCTAGCGGGGGGGCTGAGGAGCACAGATACGCAGTATTTT. This sequence encodes CATSRAIGLAGGLRSTDTQYF.

The genes are TRBV10-3 and TRBJ2-3, with 7 positions matching TRBD2. Looked up from germline, CDR1 is ENHRY and CDR2 is SYGVKD. The CDR3 extends over 17 amino acids. V shed 3 bases and J 0 bases; nucleotides not matched to a gene: 9. CDR3 in DNA: TGTGCCATCAGTGACTACCAGCGGGAATCTAGCACAGATACGCAGTATTTT. Translated, it gives CAISDYQRESSTDTQYF.

Here the CDR3 reads CASSLEMSRRGTEAFF. The CDR3 nucleotides read TGCGCCAGCAGCTTGGAGATGTCGAGGCGGGGCACTGAAGCTTTCTTT. The V and J genes are TRBV5-1 and TRBJ1-1, with D unresolved. The CDR3 totals 16 residues. Germline lookup yields CDR1 SGHRS and CDR2 YFSETQ. The V end was cut by 0 bases, the J end by 4 bases, with 16 bases between.

This clone was counted once. V gene TRBV19 combines with J gene TRBJ1-1; 9 bases are a match to TRBD1. CDR3 size: 14 residues. In germline, CDR1 is LNHDA, CDR2 SQIVND (reference sequence). The V and J ends lost 10 bases and 2 bases, in that order; junction bases with no gene match: 8. The CDR3 DNA is TGTGCCACCACAGGGGGCCGTGCAAACACTGAAGCTTTCTTT. Translated: CATTGGRANTEAFF.

J is TRBJ1-1 and V is TRBV5-4; TRBD1 might be the D (6 bases). V lost 5 bases and J lost 6, with 14 bases in between. Germline V gene sequence: CDR1 SGHNT, CDR2 YYREEE (reference sequence). The CDR3 spans 13 residues. DNA of the CDR3: TGTGCCAGCAGTTTAGCTACAGGGCCTGAAGCTTTCTTT. Translation: CASSLATGPEAFF.

The genes are TRBV28 and TRBJ1-1; D not resolved. Per germline, CDR1 MDHEN and CDR2 SYDVKM. The CDR3 has 14 residues. V was pared by 3 bases and J by 0 bases, with 8 bases between. The CDR3: CASSFPRLNTEAFF. DNA for the CDR3: TGTGCCAGCAGTTTCCCTCGTCTGAACACTGAAGCTTTCTTT.

The chain employs TRBV7-9 and TRBJ2-1, with a tentative D call TRBD2 (6 bases). V gave up 0 bases and J gave up 9 bases, with 12 bases separating them. Germline V CDR1 and CDR2: SEHNR, FQNEAQ (reference sequence). The CDR3 consists of 14 residues. CDR3 protein: CASSLAPSDGEQFF. CDR3 nucleotides: TGTGCCAGCAGCTTAGCCCCTAGCGACGGTGAGCAGTTCTTC.

V and J are TRBV19 and TRBJ2-1; D not certain. Between the trimmed V and J ends, which lost 3 bases and 0 bases, there was a span of 9 bases. The CDR3 consists of 15 residues. Germline CDR1 reads LNHDA; CDR2 reads SQIVND (reference sequence). CDR3 sequence (DNA): TGTGCCAGTAGTATTATGTCCAGCTCCTACAATGAGCAGTTCTTC. Translation: CASSIMSSSYNEQFF.

The chain is built from TRBV7-7 and TRBJ2-5; perhaps TRBD1 as D (5 bases). Germline V gives CDR1 SSHAT, CDR2 FNYEAQ (reference sequence). This CDR3 has 15 amino acids. The V and J ends lost 5 bases and 5 bases respectively, with 18 bases between them. CDR3 sequence reads: CASSDAWTWGETQYF. Written as DNA, the CDR3 is TGTGCCAGCAGCGATGCCTGGACCTGGGGCGAGACCCAGTACTTC.

The chain is built from TRBV6-1 and TRBJ1-2; 10 bases line up with TRBD1. The germline gives CDR1 MNHNS, CDR2 SASEGT. This CDR3 has 16 amino acids. Trimming took 0 bases from V and 4 from J; bases not matched to a gene: 5. For the CDR3, the DNA is TGTGCCAGCAGTGAAGCGACAGGGGGCCCCTTCTATGGCTACACCTTC. Its translation is CASSEATGGPFYGYTF.

This clone was counted between two and nine times. CDR3 sequence: CASSLGANTEAFF. The CDR3 DNA follows: TGTGCCAGCAGCTTGGGGGCGAACACTGAAGCTTTCTTT. V is TRBV11-2 and J is TRBJ1-1; D is possibly TRBD1 (6 bases). V lost 3 bases and J 1 base, leaving 6 bases between the germline ends. CDR3 length: 13 amino acids. Germline-derived CDR1 and CDR2 are SGHAT and FQNNGV.

The CDR3, as DNA: TGCAGCGTTCGGACAGGGGGGTATGGTGAGCAGTTCTTC. Translated: CSVRTGGYGEQFF. This chain links TRBV29-1 with TRBJ2-1; 10 positions agree with TRBD1. CDR1 and CDR2 (germline): SQVTM, ANQGSEA. The CDR3 spans 13 residues. With 5 bases clipped from V and 9 bases from J, the junction kept 7 bases outside the gene matches.

The table lists this clone with a few counts. The V call is TRBV25-1, the J call TRBJ1-5; 9 positions match TRBD1. Germline assignment: CDR1 MGHDK and CDR2 SYGVNS. V shed 5 bases and J 3 bases; nucleotides not matched to a gene: 2. CDR3 length: 14 amino acids. DNA of the CDR3: TGTGCCAGCAGTCGGACAGGGGACAATCAGCCCCAGCATTTT. Translated: CASSRTGDNQPQHF.